The 4 T cell receptor beta chains presented below share a single source sample, sequenced in a study of blood T cells in healthy people across ages. Combining a sample-barcoded 5' primer with a J-beta primer mix, a second PCR ran for 7 to 11 cycles. Each CDR3 protein gets one entry after TCRdb re-called the 5' RACE reads with MiXCR. Counted here are around 1.7 million distinct CDR3 sequences, approximately 30% occurring once; the ten biggest clones make up over 7%. Source material: blood. The receptors stem from a young woman in good health.

This clonotype came up many times. The chain is built from TRBV10-3 and TRBJ2-5; TRBD2 is a possible D gene (5 bases). Germline-derived CDR1 and CDR2 are ENHRY and SYGVKD. V was shortened by 11 bases and J by 2 bases, with 15 bases between the two germline ends. The CDR3 contains 13 residues. The CDR3 loop is CAARRAGQETQYF. The CDR3 coding sequence is TGTGCCGCAAGGCGGGCGGGTCAAGAGACCCAGTACTTC.

This clonotype has just a few counts. The chain recombines TRBV27 with TRBJ1-2; tentative D call: TRBD1 (6 bases). V gave up 10 bases and J gave up 6 bases, with 12 bases separating them. There are 11 residues in the CDR3. Germline CDR1 and CDR2: MNHEY and SMNVEV (reference sequence). This CDR3 is CATQTGDGYTF. Here the CDR3 DNA reads TGTGCCACCCAGACAGGAGATGGCTACACCTTC.

This clonotype occurred many times. The chain joins TRBV5-1 to TRBJ1-4, with 7 bases lining up with TRBD1. This CDR3 contains 14 residues. From germline, CDR1 is SGHRS and CDR2 YFSETQ. Trimming took 2 bases from V and 8 from J; bases not matched to a gene: 6. The CDR3 nucleotides read TGCGCCAGCAGCTTCCAGGGGGTTTCCGAAAAACTGTTTTTT. Encoded protein: CASSFQGVSEKLFF. Full variable domain (rest looked up from reference TRBV5-1 and TRBJ1-4): KAGVTQTPRYLIKTRGQQVTLSCSPISGHRSVSWYQQTPGQGLQFLFEYFSETQRNKGNFPGRFSGRQFSNSRSEMNVSTLELGDSALYLCASSFQGVSEKLFFGSGTQLSVL.

This clonotype was found many times. CDR3 amino acids: CASSLRREETQYF. The CDR3, as DNA: TGTGCCAGCAGTTTAAGAAGGGAAGAGACCCAGTACTTC. The V gene is TRBV27, the J gene TRBJ2-5, with no clear D. Trimming shortened V by 2 bases and J by 3 bases, and 7 bases separated the two germline ends. Per the germline V gene, CDR1 is MNHEY and CDR2 is SMNVEV (reference sequence). This CDR3 is built from 13 residues.